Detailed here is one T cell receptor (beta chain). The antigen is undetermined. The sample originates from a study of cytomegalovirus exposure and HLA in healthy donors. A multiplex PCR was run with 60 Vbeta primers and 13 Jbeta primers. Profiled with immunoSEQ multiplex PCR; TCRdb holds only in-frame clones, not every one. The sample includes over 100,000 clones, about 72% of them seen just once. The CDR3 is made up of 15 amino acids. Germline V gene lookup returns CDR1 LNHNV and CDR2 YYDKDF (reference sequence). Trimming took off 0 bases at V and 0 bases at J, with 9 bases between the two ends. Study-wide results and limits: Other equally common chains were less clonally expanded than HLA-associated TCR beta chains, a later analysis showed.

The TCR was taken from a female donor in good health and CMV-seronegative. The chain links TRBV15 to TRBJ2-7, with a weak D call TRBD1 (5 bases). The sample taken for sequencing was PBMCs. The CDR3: CATSREAGNSYEQYF. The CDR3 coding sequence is TGTGCCACCAGCAGAGAGGCAGGGAACTCCTACGAGCAGTACTTC. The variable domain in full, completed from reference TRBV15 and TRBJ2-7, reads DAMVIQNPRYQVTQFGKPVTLSCSQTLNHNVMYWYQQKSSQAPKLLFHYYDKDFNNEADTPDNFQSRRPNTSFCFLDIRSPGLGDTAMYLCATSREAGNSYEQYFGPGTRLTVT.